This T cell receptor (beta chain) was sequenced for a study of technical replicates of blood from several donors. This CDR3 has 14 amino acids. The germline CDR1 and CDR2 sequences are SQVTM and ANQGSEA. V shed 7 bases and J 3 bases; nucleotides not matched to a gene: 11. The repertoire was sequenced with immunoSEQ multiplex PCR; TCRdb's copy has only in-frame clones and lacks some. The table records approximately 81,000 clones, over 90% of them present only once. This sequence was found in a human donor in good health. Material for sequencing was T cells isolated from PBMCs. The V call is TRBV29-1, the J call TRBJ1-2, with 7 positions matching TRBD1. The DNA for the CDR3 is TGCAGCGCTAACAAGGGGGCGAGTGACTATGGCTACACCTTC. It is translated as CSANKGASDYGYTF. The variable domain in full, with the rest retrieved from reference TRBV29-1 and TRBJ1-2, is SAVISQKPSRDICQRGTSLTIQCQVDSQVTMMFWYRQQPGQSLTLIATANQGSEATYESGFVIDKFPISRPNLTFSTLTVSNMSPEDSSIYLCSANKGASDYGYTFGSGTRLTVV.